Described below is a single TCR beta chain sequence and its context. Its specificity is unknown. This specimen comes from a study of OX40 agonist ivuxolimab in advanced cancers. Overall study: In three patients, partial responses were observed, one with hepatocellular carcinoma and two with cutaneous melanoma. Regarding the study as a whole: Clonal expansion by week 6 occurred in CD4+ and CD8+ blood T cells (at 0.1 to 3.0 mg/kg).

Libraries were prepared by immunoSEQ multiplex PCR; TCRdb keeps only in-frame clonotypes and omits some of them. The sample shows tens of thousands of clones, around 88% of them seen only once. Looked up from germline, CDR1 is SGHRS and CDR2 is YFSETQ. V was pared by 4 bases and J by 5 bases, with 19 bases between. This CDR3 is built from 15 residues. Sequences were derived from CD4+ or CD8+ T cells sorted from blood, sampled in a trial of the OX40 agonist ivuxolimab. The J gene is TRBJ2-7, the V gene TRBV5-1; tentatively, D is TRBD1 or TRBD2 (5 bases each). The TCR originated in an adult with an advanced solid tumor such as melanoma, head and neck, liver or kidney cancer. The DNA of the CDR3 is TGCGCCAGCAGCCTCTATCCGGGACGGCCTGACGAGCAGTACTTC. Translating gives CASSLYPGRPDEQYF.